The next 4 T cell receptor beta chains were all read from a single sample in a study of control samples from healthy donors and cancer patients. Method: immunoSEQ multiplex PCR; TCRdb's copy keeps in-frame clones and lacks some. This table has some 37,000 clones, around 90% appearing once. Sequenced input: blood. The receptors were gathered from a woman aged 50 to 60 in good health.

V gene TRBV10-3 combines with J gene TRBJ1-1, with 8 bases lining up with TRBD1. CDR1 ENHRY and CDR2 SYGVKD come from the germline V gene. The CDR3 runs 12 residues. J was trimmed by 7 bases and V by 4 bases; bases with no gene match: 2. DNA for the CDR3: TGTGCCATCAGTGGGGACAGGAGTGAAGCTTTCTTT. Amino acids: CAISGDRSEAFF.

This clone was found once. V is TRBV5-1 and J is TRBJ2-1; weak D call: TRBD2 (5 bases). V was trimmed by 0 bases and J by 2 bases, leaving 9 bases between them. Germline V lookup: CDR1 SGHRS, CDR2 YFSETQ. The CDR3 is made up of 15 amino acids. The CDR3 is CASSLALTTYNEQFF. CDR3 sequence (DNA): TGCGCCAGCAGCTTGGCCTTGACTACCTACAATGAGCAGTTCTTC.

The V gene is TRBV7-9, the J gene TRBJ2-7, with 9 bases identical to TRBD1. J gave up 8 bases and V 3 bases, and 14 bases lay outside the gene matches. The CDR3 is made up of 16 amino acids. Germline lookup yields CDR1 SEHNR and CDR2 FQNEAQ (reference sequence). The CDR3: CASSLIPGTGIQKQYF. DNA for the CDR3: TGTGCCAGCAGCTTGATTCCCGGGACAGGGATTCAGAAGCAGTACTTC. Based on the CDR3 plus reference TRBV7-9 and TRBJ2-7, the full variable domain is DTGVSQNPRHKITKRGQNVTFRCDPISEHNRLYWYRQTLGQGPEFLTYFQNEAQLEKSRLLSDRFSAERPKGSFSTLEIQRTEQGDSAMYLCASSLIPGTGIQKQYFGPGTRLTVT.

The rearrangement links TRBV18 to TRBJ2-5, with no clear D. From germline, CDR1 is KGHSH and CDR2 LQKENI. CDR3 length: 17 amino acids. Trimming left V 0 bases short and J 4 bases short, with 18 bases between. CDR3 DNA sequence: TGTGCCAGCTCACCACCGGCTCCGGAACAAATGAGAGAGACCCAGTACTTC. Encoded protein: CASSPPAPEQMRETQYF.